One TCR beta chain is described in this entry. Profiling relied on immunoSEQ multiplex PCR, and the TCRdb table lists in-frame clones only, not all of them. The sample records 50,000 to 75,000 clones, about 89% being singletons. Per the germline V gene, CDR1 is SGHAT and CDR2 is FQNNGV. CDR3 size: 14 residues. The V end lost 1 base, the J end lost 5 bases, and 11 bases lay between the germline ends. The record originates from a study of OX40 agonist ivuxolimab in advanced cancers. Across the study: The treatment was a fully human IgG2 OX40 agonist, ivuxolimab. Males comprised 82.7% of the group, whose mean age was about 62 years (range about 20 to 85).

Blood was sampled at baseline, cycle 4 day 1, and cycle 7 day 1. The sequences come from CD4+ or CD8+ T cells sorted from blood, collected in a trial of the OX40 agonist ivuxolimab. The sequence derives from an adult with an advanced solid tumor such as melanoma, head and neck, liver or kidney cancer. The chain joins TRBV11-2 to TRBJ1-1; D ambiguous. The CDR3 region is CASSLVRGETEAFF. DNA for the CDR3: TGTGCCAGCAGCTTAGTTCGGGGAGAAACTGAAGCTTTCTTT.